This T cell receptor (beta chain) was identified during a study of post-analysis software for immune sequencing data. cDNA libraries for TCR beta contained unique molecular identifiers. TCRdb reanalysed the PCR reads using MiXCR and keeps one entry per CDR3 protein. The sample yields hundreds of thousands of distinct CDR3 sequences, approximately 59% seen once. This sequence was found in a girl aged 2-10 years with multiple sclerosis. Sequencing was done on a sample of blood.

The CDR3 reads CASSYSVDEQYF. The DNA for the CDR3 is TGTGCCAGCAGTTACTCGGTGGATGAGCAGTACTTC. J is TRBJ2-5 and V is TRBV6-6; D uncertain. V was shortened by 0 bases and J by 11 bases, with 10 bases between the two germline ends. CDR3 length: 12 amino acids. Germline lookup yields CDR1 MNHNY and CDR2 SVGAGI (reference sequence).